Presented here are 13 T cell receptor beta chains from one specimen sequenced in a study of control samples from healthy donors and cancer patients. Measured with immunoSEQ multiplex PCR; TCRdb has only the in-frame clones, and not every one. The sample lists roughly 86,000 clones, about nine tenths occurring once. The specimen was blood. All receptors come from a woman aged 18-30 years in good health.

The chain carries TRBV5-1 and TRBJ2-7; D gene unclear. The CDR3 is made up of 13 amino acids. Between the trimmed V and J ends, which lost 0 bases and 1 base, there was a span of 5 bases. The V gene's germline CDR1 is SGHRS and CDR2 YFSETQ. The CDR3 DNA follows: TGCGCCAGCAGCTTGGCCCCATCCTACGAGCAGTACTTC. Translating it yields CASSLAPSYEQYF. Complete variable domain (other parts from reference TRBV5-1 and TRBJ2-7): KAGVTQTPRYLIKTRGQQVTLSCSPISGHRSVSWYQQTPGQGLQFLFEYFSETQRNKGNFPGRFSGRQFSNSRSEMNVSTLELGDSALYLCASSLAPSYEQYFGPGTRLTVT.

The V gene is TRBV29-1, the J gene TRBJ2-7, with D unclear. The CDR3 loop spans 13 amino acids. The germline V gene encodes CDR1 SQVTM and CDR2 ANQGSEA. The V end lost 1 base, the J end lost 3 bases, and 10 bases lay between the germline ends. DNA of the CDR3: TGCAGCGTTGAAGGGACCCTCGGCTACGAGCAGTACTTC. It specifies CSVEGTLGYEQYF.

The rearrangement uses TRBV5-6 and TRBJ1-5, with D possibly being TRBD1 (5 bases). Germline CDR1 is SGHDT and CDR2 is YYEEEE. The CDR3 is made up of 15 amino acids. Trimming took off 0 bases at V and 7 bases at J, with 14 bases between the two ends. In nucleotides, the CDR3 is TGTGCCAGCAGCTTGGGTCAGGGCTTAGGACAGCCCCAGCATTTT. Translating it yields CASSLGQGLGQPQHF.

This sequence joins TRBV2 and TRBJ2-7; 7 nucleotides align to TRBD1. Germline lookup yields CDR1 SNHLY and CDR2 FYNNEI. CDR3 length equals 13 residues. Trimming at V came to 4 bases and at J to 3 bases, leaving 3 bases not matched to a gene. CDR3 residues: CASSAGTVYEQYF. DNA of the CDR3: TGTGCCAGCAGTGCCGGGACAGTCTACGAGCAGTACTTC.

The chain couples TRBV6-5 to TRBJ1-1; D not certain. The CDR3 contains 13 residues. The V end was cut by 8 bases, the J end by 1 base, with 11 bases between. Germline V CDR1 and CDR2: MNHEY, SVGAGI. DNA for the CDR3: TGTGCCAGCGGCCGCCAAAAGAACACTGAAGCTTTCTTT. Translation gives CASGRQKNTEAFF.

The chain is built from TRBV27 and TRBJ2-7, with 8 bases matching TRBD1. The ends lost 8 bases at V and 1 base at J; junction bases unmatched: 4. Germline CDR1 and CDR2: MNHEY and SMNVEV (reference sequence). The CDR3 totals 13 residues. CDR3 nucleotide sequence: TGTGCCAGCGGTGGACAGGGATCCTACGAGCAGTACTTC. This translates into CASGGQGSYEQYF.

The V call is TRBV7-9, the J call TRBJ2-3; D uncertain. The germline V and J ends were trimmed by 5 bases and 2 bases, with 11 bases remaining between them. In germline, CDR1 is SEHNR, CDR2 FQNEAQ (reference sequence). CDR3 length equals 14 residues. The CDR3 loop is CASSRPKVTDTQYF. The DNA for the CDR3 is TGTGCCAGCAGCCGCCCTAAGGTCACAGATACGCAGTATTTT.

This chain links TRBV2 with TRBJ1-4, with a weak D call TRBD1 (5 bases). CDR3 length equals 13 residues. With 8 bases removed from V and 8 bases from J, the gap between germline ends came to 15 bases. The germline gives CDR1 SNHLY, CDR2 FYNNEI. In DNA form, the CDR3 reads TGTGCCAGCCAGGGTCCTTCGAGGGAAAAACTGTTTTTT. Amino acids: CASQGPSREKLFF.

V is TRBV4-1 and J is TRBJ1-5, with D hard to call. V was clipped by 1 base and J by 4 bases, with 14 bases between them. The length of the CDR3 is 16 residues. CDR1 is MGHRA and CDR2 is YSYEKL in the germline V gene. In DNA form, the CDR3 reads TGCGCCAGCAGCCAAGCCCATTATGGTAGAAATCAGCCCCAGCATTTT. Protein sequence: CASSQAHYGRNQPQHF.

In DNA, the CDR3 is TGTGCCAGCAGCCTGCGGGCGAGCTCTGGAAACACCATATATTTT. Amino acids: CASSLRASSGNTIYF. V gene TRBV7-6 combines with J gene TRBJ1-3; D is uncertain. V was shortened by 5 bases and J by 0 bases, with 11 bases between the two germline ends. The CDR3 is 15 amino acids. Germline CDR1 and CDR2: SGHVS and FNYEAQ.

The chain recombines TRBV27 with TRBJ2-1; 7 bases match TRBD2. With 4 bases clipped from V and 5 bases from J, the junction kept 5 bases outside the gene matches. The germline CDR1 and CDR2 sequences are MNHEY and SMNVEV (reference sequence). The CDR3 loop spans 14 amino acids. The CDR3 loop is CASSSRGGNNEQFF. In nucleotides, the CDR3 is TGTGCCAGCAGTTCGCGGGGAGGGAACAATGAGCAGTTCTTC.

This chain uses TRBV9 with TRBJ1-2; TRBD1 agrees at 7 bases. V dropped 4 bases and J dropped 6; count of bases not matched to a gene: 6. Germline CDR1 reads SGDLS; CDR2 reads YYNGEE. This CDR3 has 13 residues. CDR3 protein: CASSPRQGDGYTF. The CDR3 DNA reads TGTGCCAGCAGCCCCCGACAGGGCGATGGCTACACCTTC.

The gene calls are TRBV9 and TRBJ1-4; no definite D call. Trimming shortened V by 4 bases and J by 7 bases, and 14 bases separated the two germline ends. This CDR3 spans 14 amino acids. The germline V gene has CDR1 SGDLS and CDR2 YYNGEE. The CDR3 region has the DNA TGTGCCAGCAGCACGACCGGGAGTGGTGAAAAACTGTTTTTT. Translation: CASSTTGSGEKLFF.